This T cell receptor beta chain is from a study of early T cells in non-severe SARS-CoV-2 infection (dated by TCRdb to about 2021). For context, the study as a whole: Because TCR sequencing was done on bulk RNA from unsorted whole blood, the alpha and beta chains could not be paired. The investigation overall reported the following: Matching against VDJdb was skewed toward anti-spike CD8 responses, likely underestimated virus-specific expansions, and missed private and CD4 specificities.

Including the terminal cysteine and phenylalanine, the CDR3 comprises 15 residues. Only the CDR3 region is kept as DNA, spanning 45 bases read in frame from base 1. CDR1 and CDR2, per the germline V gene (reference sequence), are DFQATT and SNEGSKA. Clipping removes 0 bases from V and 3 bases from J, with 2 as the unmatched junction base count. About this clonotype itself: Its antigen has not been determined. The record has no base qualities; no much larger clone is one base away.

Set within a cohort of healthcare workers in London, UK, this nested case-control study involved weekly PCR testing of nasopharyngeal swabs along with blood sampling. Healthcare workers were recruited between 23 and 31 March 2020, during the week of the UK lockdown, and were followed weekly for up to roughly 15 weeks. The library was prepared using 5' RACE. These reads were obtained on a NextSeq 500. The TCR library protocol attached unique molecular identifiers to individual cDNA molecules to correct for sequencing error and PCR bias. Both TCR alpha and beta chains were sequenced, and tight co-correlation was observed between alpha and beta sequence abundances in each sample. Per the authors' processing: Decombinator V4 was used to annotate TCR sequences for V gene, J gene and CDR3. Expanded TCRs were defined as changing significantly between any two time points under a Poisson model with p below 0.0001. Abundances of TCRs were expressed as counts per million after normalisation to the total number of TCRs sequenced in each sample. MAIT TCRs were defined by TRAV1-2 paired with TRAJ12, TRAJ20 or TRAJ33, and iNKT TCRs by TRAV10 paired with TRAJ18. VDJdb, accessed 1 November 2021, was searched for CMV, EBV and SARS-CoV-2 annotated TCRs, excluding TCRs annotated for multiple antigens. The public reads were run again by TCRdb, first through fastp at Q25 and then through MiXCR, and only productive beta chains were kept. Here each entry gathers all rows of one CDR3 protein and keeps the most common genes and DNA. These V and J calls are TCRdb output, not the study's own analysis. Recorded for this sample are some 66,000 distinct CDR3 sequences; around 9% of them occurred a single time. The top ten hold about 3.5% of the sample.

The chain is encoded by TRBV20-1 joined to TRBJ2-3, with 11 bases in between that match TRBD2. Sequencing was done on a sample of whole blood. This TCR derives from an adult who was a healthcare worker with PCR-confirmed SARS-CoV-2 infection or an uninfected control (not recorded which). The CDR3 region has the sequence CSARDLAGGTDTQYF. Here is the DNA: TGCAGTGCTAGAGACCTAGCGGGGGGAACAGATACGCAGTATTTT.